Reported below is one T cell receptor beta chain. Original analysis: Reference gene primer amplification in the assay estimated nucleated cell counts. Produced via immunoSEQ multiplex PCR; TCRdb's table is partial and in-frame only. That table is the source of V, J and clone size, and D and trimming were worked out from the DNA. Found here are 250,000 to 300,000 clones, approximately 85% of them singletons; the top ten hold 1.5% to 2%. This record comes from a study of blood T cell repertoires in COVID-19. The wider study: PBMCs, B-cell-depleted T cells, or T cells provided the cDNA or gDNA that made up the material.

Assignment of participants to cohorts was predicated upon participant-reported clinical history. Sequencing was done on a sample of PBMCs or T cells enriched from blood (not recorded which). The receptor comes from a woman between 45 and 65 years old who had recovered from COVID-19.

The CDR3, as DNA: TGTGCCAGTAGTATAATTCGGGAGGACGACGACGGGGAGCTGTTTTTT. This sequence encodes CASSIIREDDDGELFF. V is TRBV19 and J is TRBJ2-2; 7 positions agree with TRBD2. The germline gives CDR1 LNHDA, CDR2 SQIVND (reference sequence). The V gene end was trimmed by 2 bases and the J gene end by 7 bases; junction bases not matched to a gene: 10. The CDR3 runs 16 residues.